What follows are 13 T cell receptor beta chains derived from one specimen sequenced in a study of blood T cell repertoires in COVID-19. Assay used: immunoSEQ multiplex PCR; TCRdb lists only in-frame clones, some missing. The sample lists under 300,000 clones; more than 75% were seen once. The sequenced sample consisted of peripheral blood. All receptors derive from a man at least 80 years old with acute or convalescent COVID-19.

This clone was observed once. V is TRBV19 and J is TRBJ1-1, with TRBD1 matching over 9 bases. Losses at the gene ends were 8 bases for V and 1 base for J; bases not matched to a gene: 11. The CDR3 has 16 residues. Germline V gene data show CDR1 as LNHDA and CDR2 as SQIVND (reference sequence). The CDR3 nucleotides read TGTGCCAGTTCCACCGGGACAGGGTTTGGGAACACTGAAGCTTTCTTT. It is translated as CASSTGTGFGNTEAFF.

Comments on this clone: Other DNA sequences in this specimen translate into the identical CDR3. The CDR3 nucleotides are TGCGCCAGCAGCTCCGGACTAGCGGGGGGCACAGATACGCAGTATTTT. Protein sequence: CASSSGLAGGTDTQYF. V usage is TRBV5-1 and J usage is TRBJ2-3; 13 positions agree with TRBD2. CDR1 and CDR2 (germline): SGHRS, YFSETQ. V lost 3 bases to trimming and J lost 1 base; unmatched junction nucleotides: 2. The CDR3 runs 16 residues.

The rearrangement uses TRBV5-5 and TRBJ1-4, with D hard to call. The CDR3 length is 14 residues. Trimming cost V 0 bases and J 0 bases, with 3 bases left between them. Germline V lookup: CDR1 SGHKS, CDR2 YYEKEE (reference sequence). The CDR3 sequence is CASSLATTNEKLFF. The CDR3 DNA follows: TGTGCCAGCAGCTTGGCCACAACTAATGAAAAACTGTTTTTT.

The chain employs TRBV5-6 and TRBJ1-1, with D possibly being TRBD1 (6 bases). The V gene's germline CDR1 is SGHDT and CDR2 YYEEEE. The ends were cut back, 4 bases at V and 7 bases at J, with 14 bases in the middle. The CDR3 contains 13 residues. The CDR3 nucleotides are TGTGCCAGCAGCCTCAGGGGTACGGGTGAAGCTTTCTTT. As protein: CASSLRGTGEAFF.

This chain uses TRBV6-5 with TRBJ2-7; 9 bases map to TRBD1. Germline V lookup: CDR1 MNHEY, CDR2 SVGAGI. The length of the CDR3 is 14 residues. Trimming took 9 bases from V and 4 from J; bases not matched to a gene: 10. The CDR3 nucleotides are TGTGCCAGTACCCGCGGACAGGGGTCGTACGAGCAGTACTTC. Translation gives CASTRGQGSYEQYF.

The chain has TRBV10-3 and TRBJ1-5; a weak D match, TRBD1 (5 bases). This CDR3 is 15 amino acids long. Trimming removed 2 bases from V and 3 bases from J, with 11 bases in between. In germline, CDR1 is ENHRY, CDR2 SYGVKD. The CDR3 DNA reads TGTGCCATCAGTGAGGGAGGGACCTTCAATCAGCCCCAGCATTTT. Protein product: CAISEGGTFNQPQHF.

The chain has TRBV5-6 and TRBJ2-1; D perhaps matches TRBD2 (5 bases). The CDR3 covers 15 residues. Trimming removed 1 base at V and 5 bases at J, with 13 bases between. Germline-derived CDR1 and CDR2 are SGHDT and YYEEEE. The CDR3 region is CASSLRGRRNNEQFF. The CDR3 DNA follows: TGTGCCAGCAGCTTGAGAGGGCGCAGGAACAATGAGCAGTTCTTC.

The chain carries TRBV6-5 and TRBJ1-2; D is unclear. The V and J ends lost 5 bases and 8 bases respectively, with 21 bases between them. The CDR3 consists of 15 residues. Germline CDR1 and CDR2: MNHEY and SVGAGI. In nucleotides, the CDR3 is TGTGCCAGCAGTCCTCTGACAAGTGCGATGTGGGGCTACACCTTC. The encoded protein is CASSPLTSAMWGYTF.

This chain joins TRBV28 and TRBJ1-4; the match to TRBD1 covers 7 bases. The CDR3 is 14 amino acids. The trim removed 5 bases at V and 4 bases at J, leaving 4 bases unmatched. The germline gives CDR1 MDHEN, CDR2 SYDVKM. The CDR3 DNA follows: TGTGCCAGCAGTCAGGACAGGCTTAATGAAAAACTGTTTTTT. It codes for CASSQDRLNEKLFF. Together with reference TRBV28 and TRBJ1-4, the CDR3 gives the full variable domain: DVKVTQSSRYLVKRTGEKVFLECVQDMDHENMFWYRQDPGLGLRLIYFSYDVKMKEKGDIPEGYSVSREKKERFSLILESASTNQTSMYLCASSQDRLNEKLFFGSGTQLSVL.

The chain couples TRBV5-5 to TRBJ1-4; TRBD1 might be the D (5 bases). Germline V lookup: CDR1 SGHKS, CDR2 YYEKEE (reference sequence). V dropped 4 bases and J dropped 3 bases, with 10 bases sitting between them. The CDR3 sequence is 14 residues long. The CDR3 DNA reads as TGTGCCAGCAGCCTAGGGGTCTCTAATGAAAAACTGTTTTTT. As protein: CASSLGVSNEKLFF.

The table lists this clone with a count of one. The V and J genes are TRBV5-1 and TRBJ2-1; 7 positions agree with TRBD2. The CDR3 runs to 15 residues. CDR1 and CDR2 (germline): SGHRS, YFSETQ. The junction had 4 bases not matched to a gene; V was cut back by 0 bases and J by 4 bases. CDR3 coding DNA: TGCGCCAGCAGCTTGGGAGCGGGGATTTACAATGAGCAGTTCTTC. Translating gives CASSLGAGIYNEQFF.

This chain uses TRBV5-4 with TRBJ1-1; D possibly corresponds to TRBD1 (6 bases). Germline V gives CDR1 SGHNT, CDR2 YYREEE (reference sequence). The CDR3 extends over 14 amino acids. The ends were cut back, 2 bases at V and 2 bases at J, with 10 bases in the middle. As DNA, the CDR3 is TGTGCCAGCAGCTTAACAGGGAGCAACACTGAAGCTTTCTTT. It specifies CASSLTGSNTEAFF.

The V and J genes are TRBV11-3 and TRBJ2-5; TRBD2 is a possible D gene (5 bases). Trimming removed 0 bases from V and 4 bases from J, with 6 bases in between. The length of the CDR3 is 13 residues. Looked up from germline, CDR1 is SGHNT and CDR2 is YENEEA. The CDR3 sequence: CASSLDEGETQYF. DNA for the CDR3: TGTGCCAGCAGCTTAGACGAGGGAGAGACCCAGTACTTC.